Listed here are 22 T cell receptor beta chains from one sample, sequenced in a study of blood T cell repertoires in COVID-19. Measured with immunoSEQ multiplex PCR; TCRdb has only the in-frame clones, and not every one. The sample yields about 220,000 clones, roughly 80% seen once. Sequencing was performed on peripheral blood. These receptors were collected from a woman in her thirties who had recovered from COVID-19.

The chain employs TRBV19 and TRBJ1-1; 9 nucleotides line up with TRBD1. The CDR3 totals 15 residues. Unmatched junction bases numbered 9, after V lost 4 bases and J lost 6 bases. Germline V CDR1 and CDR2: LNHDA, SQIVND (reference sequence). The CDR3 reads CASSTIGGQGSEAFF. CDR3 in DNA: TGTGCCAGTAGTACCATAGGGGGACAGGGATCTGAAGCTTTCTTT.

Remarks on this clone: Other DNA sequences in the same sample also yield this CDR3. The chain combines TRBV6-5 with TRBJ1-5; D gene ambiguous. Trimming took 5 bases from V and 6 from J, leaving 8 bases between them. The germline CDR1 and CDR2 sequences are MNHEY and SVGAGI. The CDR3 length is 12 residues. The CDR3 region has the DNA TGTGCCAGCAGTCCGAGAGGTCAGCCCCAGCATTTT. This gives the protein CASSPRGQPQHF.

V usage is TRBV19 and J usage is TRBJ1-4; D unclear. CDR3 size: 14 residues. The V end was cut by 5 bases, the J end by 8 bases, with 15 bases between. CDR1 is LNHDA and CDR2 is SQIVND in the germline V gene (reference sequence). In nucleotides, the CDR3 is TGTGCCAGTAGTGATACGGCAGGCCGGGAAAAACTGTTTTTT. Translation: CASSDTAGREKLFF. Drawing the rest from reference TRBV19 and TRBJ1-4, the complete variable domain is DGGITQSPKYLFRKEGQNVTLSCEQNLNHDAMYWYRQDPGQGLRLIYYSQIVNDFQKGDIAEGYSVSREKKESFPLTVTSAQKNPTAFYLCASSDTAGREKLFFGSGTQLSVL.

This chain links TRBV5-1 with TRBJ2-7; 10 bases align to TRBD1. The V segment lost 0 bases and the J segment 4 bases; nucleotides outside the gene matches: 1. Germline lookup yields CDR1 SGHRS and CDR2 YFSETQ. CDR3 size: 14 residues. The CDR3 DNA is TGCGCCAGCAGCTTGGCGGGACAGGGGTACGAGCAGTACTTC. Translation: CASSLAGQGYEQYF.

The V and J genes are TRBV6-1 and TRBJ2-6, with a possible D match to TRBD2 (6 bases). This CDR3 comprises 16 residues. The V and J ends lost 2 bases and 2 bases respectively, with 10 bases between them. Germline V gene lookup returns CDR1 MNHNS and CDR2 SASEGT. The DNA for the CDR3 is TGTGCCAGCAGTGAAACCGGGAGTACTGGGGCCAACGTCCTGACTTTC. Translated, it gives CASSETGSTGANVLTF.

In DNA form, the CDR3 reads TGTGCCAGTTTAGGACAGGGGGATTCACCCCTCCACTTT. It translates to CASLGQGDSPLHF. The rearrangement links TRBV19 to TRBJ1-6, with 10 nucleotides matching TRBD1. V gave up 8 bases and J gave up 8 bases; unmatched junction bases: 3. This CDR3 comprises 13 residues. The germline gives CDR1 LNHDA, CDR2 SQIVND (reference sequence).

The V and J genes are TRBV19 and TRBJ2-7; TRBD1 matches 7 bases. Trimming at V came to 5 bases and at J to 9 bases, leaving 10 bases not matched to a gene. This CDR3 is built from 13 residues. Germline-derived CDR1 and CDR2 are LNHDA and SQIVND (reference sequence). CDR3 DNA sequence: TGTGCCAGTAGTGCTCAGGGGGACGCCGTGCAGTACTTC. This sequence encodes CASSAQGDAVQYF.

The chain couples TRBV6-5 to TRBJ1-1; D remains unclear. V was cut by 4 bases and J by 4 bases, with 13 bases left in between. The CDR3 covers 14 residues. Germline V gene sequence: CDR1 MNHEY, CDR2 SVGAGI. CDR3 protein: CASSSLGRATEAFF. The CDR3 coding sequence is TGTGCCAGCAGTTCCCTCGGGAGGGCCACTGAAGCTTTCTTT.

The chain uses TRBV2 and TRBJ2-2, with 7 bases fitting TRBD1. The CDR3 consists of 13 residues. V lost 4 bases and J lost 5; bases outside the gene matches: 1. Germline CDR1 reads SNHLY; CDR2 reads FYNNEI. The CDR3 here is CASSGQGTGELFF. The CDR3 DNA follows: TGTGCCAGCAGTGGACAGGGAACCGGGGAGCTGTTTTTT.

The chain uses TRBV9 and TRBJ2-7; D might be TRBD2 (5 bases). V lost 3 bases and J lost 2, with 6 bases in between. Germline V gene lookup returns CDR1 SGDLS and CDR2 YYNGEE. This CDR3 spans 12 amino acids. CDR3 region: CASSGGPYEQYF. The CDR3 DNA reads as TGTGCCAGCAGCGGAGGGCCCTACGAGCAGTACTTC.

Regarding this clone: Other DNA sequences in the sample encode the same CDR3. The rearrangement joins TRBV12-5 to TRBJ1-1; D is unclear. V lost 0 bases, J lost 8 bases, and 7 bases lay in between. This CDR3 spans 12 amino acids. The V gene's germline CDR1 is LGHNT and CDR2 FRNRAP. As DNA, the CDR3 is TGTGCTAGTGGTTTGGTAGAGGCGGAAGCTTTCTTT. Translating gives CASGLVEAEAFF.

This clone was detected once. This sequence joins TRBV7-2 and TRBJ2-1; 8 positions agree with TRBD2. J was trimmed by 9 bases and V by 1 base; bases with no gene match: 8. From germline, CDR1 is SGHTA and CDR2 FQGNSA. This CDR3 region has 15 residues. The CDR3 DNA follows: TGTGCCAGCAGCTTAGACGGGAGGGTGAATAGTGAGCAGTTCTTC. Protein sequence: CASSLDGRVNSEQFF. The entire variable domain, with the rest obtained from reference TRBV7-2 and TRBJ2-1, is as follows: GAGVSQSPSNKVTEKGKDVELRCDPISGHTALYWYRQSLGQGLEFLIYFQGNSAPDKSGLPSDRFSAERTGGSVSTLTIQRTQQEDSAVYLCASSLDGRVNSEQFFGPGTRLTVL.

The V gene is TRBV27, the J gene TRBJ1-3; no clear D gene. The V gene lost 0 bases and the J gene lost 8 bases, with 5 bases spanning the gap. This CDR3 has 12 residues. Germline CDR1 is MNHEY and CDR2 is SMNVEV (reference sequence). The CDR3 nucleotides read TGTGCCAGCAGTTTATCGAGGTACACCATATATTTT. It codes for CASSLSRYTIYF.

This chain joins TRBV27 and TRBJ2-7; the D is unclear. CDR1 is MNHEY and CDR2 is SMNVEV in the germline V gene (reference sequence). This CDR3 contains 12 residues. V shed 4 bases and J shed 3 bases, with 7 bases lying between them. The CDR3 protein is CASSYSGYEQYF. In DNA, the CDR3 is TGTGCCAGCAGTTATTCCGGCTACGAGCAGTACTTC.

V is TRBV11-3 and J is TRBJ2-7; D not resolved. CDR1 SGHNT and CDR2 YENEEA come from the germline V gene. This CDR3 has 12 residues. Trimming removed 4 bases from V and 7 bases from J, with 11 bases in between. CDR3 loop: CASSSDRSEQYF. CDR3 nucleotide sequence: TGTGCCAGCAGCTCCGATAGAAGTGAGCAGTACTTC.

This rearrangement joins TRBV7-3 to TRBJ2-1, with TRBD2 matching 8 bases. This CDR3 has 16 amino acids. Trimming at V came to 6 bases and at J to 4 bases, leaving 11 bases not matched to a gene. CDR1 and CDR2 from the germline V gene are SGHTA and FQGTGA. This chain's CDR3 is CASSFNGRAGYNEQFF. CDR3 coding DNA: TGTGCCAGCAGTTTTAACGGGAGGGCCGGGTACAATGAGCAGTTCTTC.

This chain uses TRBV28 with TRBJ1-2; 8 nucleotides align to TRBD1. J gave up 5 bases and V 4 bases, and 3 bases lay outside the gene matches. The CDR3 sequence is 13 residues long. The germline CDR1 and CDR2 sequences are MDHEN and SYDVKM. As DNA, the CDR3 is TGTGCCAGCAGTTCGGGACAGGAATATGGCTACACCTTC. Its protein is CASSSGQEYGYTF.

The chain employs TRBV29-1 and TRBJ1-4; 7 nucleotides match TRBD1. J lost 4 bases, V lost 7 bases, and 3 bases had no gene match. The CDR3 is made up of 12 amino acids. Looked up from germline, CDR1 is SQVTM and CDR2 is ANQGSEA. CDR3 amino acids: CSGGQDNEKLFF. DNA for the CDR3: TGCAGCGGAGGACAGGATAATGAAAAACTGTTTTTT.

The rearrangement links TRBV21-1 to TRBJ1-4; the D call in the table, TRBD1, was not verified against the DNA. TRBV21-1 represents a pseudogene. This CDR3 has 14 residues. The CDR3 reads CASSKTGINEKLFF. CDR3 coding DNA: TGTGCCAGCAGCAAGACAGGGATTAATGAAAAACTGTTTTTT.

The rearrangement joins TRBV30 to TRBJ2-7; D may be TRBD2 (5 bases). V gave up 5 bases and J gave up 3 bases, with 17 bases separating them. The CDR3 has 14 amino acids. Per germline, CDR1 GTSNPN and CDR2 SVGIG (reference sequence). CDR3 bases: TGTGCCTGGCGAGGGTATGCGGGTTTCTACGAGCAGTACTTC. It yields the protein CAWRGYAGFYEQYF.

The rearrangement links TRBV30 to TRBJ1-2; 9 bases fit TRBD1. CDR1 is GTSNPN, CDR2 SVGIG, per germline (reference sequence). This CDR3 spans 14 amino acids. The V and J ends lost 1 base and 10 bases, in that order; junction bases with no gene match: 10. CDR3 sequence reads: CAWSGKGTGRVYTF. The CDR3 DNA follows: TGTGCCTGGAGTGGGAAAGGGACAGGGAGGGTCTACACCTTC. Full variable domain (outside the CDR3, taken from reference TRBV30 and TRBJ1-2): SQTIHQWPATLVQPVGSPLSLECTVEGTSNPNLYWYRQAAGRGLQLLFYSVGIGQISSEVPQNLSASRPQDRQFILSSKKLLLSDSGFYLCAWSGKGTGRVYTFGSGTRLTVV.

The chain employs TRBV24-1 and TRBJ2-7, with TRBD2 identical over 12 bases. Trimming at V came to 2 bases and at J to 3 bases, leaving 7 bases not matched to a gene. The CDR3 runs to 17 residues. Germline lookup yields CDR1 KGHDR and CDR2 SFDVKD. The CDR3 region is CATSDYKTSGGFYEQYF. The CDR3 DNA reads as TGTGCCACCAGTGATTATAAGACTAGCGGGGGATTCTACGAGCAGTACTTC.